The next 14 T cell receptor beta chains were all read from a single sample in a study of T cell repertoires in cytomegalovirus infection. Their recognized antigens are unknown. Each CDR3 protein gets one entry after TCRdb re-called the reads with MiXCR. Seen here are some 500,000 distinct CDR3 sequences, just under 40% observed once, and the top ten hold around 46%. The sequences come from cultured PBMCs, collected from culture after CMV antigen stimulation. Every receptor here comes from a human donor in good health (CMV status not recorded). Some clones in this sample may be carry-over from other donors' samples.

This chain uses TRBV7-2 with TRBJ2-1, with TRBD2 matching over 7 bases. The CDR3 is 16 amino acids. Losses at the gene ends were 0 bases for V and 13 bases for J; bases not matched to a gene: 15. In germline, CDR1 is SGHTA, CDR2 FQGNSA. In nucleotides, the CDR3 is TGTGCCAGCAGCTTAGCGGCTCAAGCGGGGCAAGAGACCCAGTTCTTC. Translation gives CASSLAAQAGQETQFF.

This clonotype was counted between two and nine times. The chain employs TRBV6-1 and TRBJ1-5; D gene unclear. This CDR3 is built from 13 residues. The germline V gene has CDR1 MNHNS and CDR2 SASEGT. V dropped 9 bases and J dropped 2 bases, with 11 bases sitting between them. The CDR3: CASRVVGNQPQHF. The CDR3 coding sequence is TGTGCCAGTAGGGTGGTTGGCAATCAGCCCCAGCATTTT.

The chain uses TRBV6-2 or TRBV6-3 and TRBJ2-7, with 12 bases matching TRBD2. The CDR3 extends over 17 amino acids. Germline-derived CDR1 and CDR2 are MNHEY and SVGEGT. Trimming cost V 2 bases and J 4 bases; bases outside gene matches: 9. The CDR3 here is CASSYAQTSGGRYEQYF. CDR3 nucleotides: TGTGCCAGCAGTTACGCCCAGACTAGCGGGGGTCGTTACGAGCAGTACTTC.

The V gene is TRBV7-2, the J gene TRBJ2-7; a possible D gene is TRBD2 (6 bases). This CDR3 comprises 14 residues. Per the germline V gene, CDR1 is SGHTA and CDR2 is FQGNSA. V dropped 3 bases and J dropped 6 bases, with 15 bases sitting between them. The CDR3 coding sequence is TGTGCCAGCAGCTTTTGGCGGGACTGGGGCGAGCAGTACTTC. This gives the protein CASSFWRDWGEQYF.

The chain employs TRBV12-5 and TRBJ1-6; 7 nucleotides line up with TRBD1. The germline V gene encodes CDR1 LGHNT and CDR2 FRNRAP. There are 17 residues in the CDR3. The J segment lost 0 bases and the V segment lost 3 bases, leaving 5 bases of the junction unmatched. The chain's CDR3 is CASGLGQDFSYNSPLHF. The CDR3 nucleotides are TGTGCTAGTGGTTTAGGACAGGATTTCTCCTATAATTCACCCCTCCACTTT.

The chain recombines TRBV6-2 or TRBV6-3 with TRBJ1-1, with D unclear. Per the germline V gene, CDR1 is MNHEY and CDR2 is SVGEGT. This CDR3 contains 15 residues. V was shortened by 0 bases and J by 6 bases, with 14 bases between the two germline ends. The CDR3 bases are TGTGCCAGCAGTTACTCAGGTTTAAGACGGGCTGAAGCTTTCTTT. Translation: CASSYSGLRRAEAFF.

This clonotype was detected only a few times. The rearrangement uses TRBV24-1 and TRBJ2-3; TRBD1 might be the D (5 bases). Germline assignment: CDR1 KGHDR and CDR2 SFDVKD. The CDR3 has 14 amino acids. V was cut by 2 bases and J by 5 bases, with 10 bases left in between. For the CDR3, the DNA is TGTGCCACCAGTGATTCATTAACAGGAGATACGCAGTATTTT. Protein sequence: CATSDSLTGDTQYF.

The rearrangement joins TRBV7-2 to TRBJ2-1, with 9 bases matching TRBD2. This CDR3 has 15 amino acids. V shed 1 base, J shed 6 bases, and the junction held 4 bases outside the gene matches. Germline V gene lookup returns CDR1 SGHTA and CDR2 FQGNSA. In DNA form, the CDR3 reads TGTGCCAGCAGCTTAGTAGCGGGGGCCTTCAATGAGCAGTTCTTC. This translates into CASSLVAGAFNEQFF.

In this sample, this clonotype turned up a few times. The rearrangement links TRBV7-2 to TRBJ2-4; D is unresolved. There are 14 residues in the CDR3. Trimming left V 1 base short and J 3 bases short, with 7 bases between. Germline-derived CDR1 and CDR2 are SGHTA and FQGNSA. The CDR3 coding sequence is TGTGCCAGCAGCTTAGGGTTCGGCAAAAACATTCAGTACTTC. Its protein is CASSLGFGKNIQYF.

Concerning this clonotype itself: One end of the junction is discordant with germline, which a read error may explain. CDR3 sequence (DNA): TGCAGTGCCAGAGTCAAAGCGGGGGGGCTCTTTGAGCAGTTCTTC. Translation gives CSARVKAGGLFEQFF. The chain has TRBV20-1 and TRBJ2-1; 10 nucleotides align to TRBD2. The CDR3 totals 15 residues. Germline V gene sequence: CDR1 DFQATT, CDR2 SNEGSKA (reference sequence).

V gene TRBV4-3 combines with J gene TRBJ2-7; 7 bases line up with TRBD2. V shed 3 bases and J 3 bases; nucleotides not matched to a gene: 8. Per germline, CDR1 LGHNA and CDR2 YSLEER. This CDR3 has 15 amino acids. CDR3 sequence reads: CASSHFPGRDYEQYF. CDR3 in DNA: TGCGCCAGCAGCCACTTCCCTGGGAGGGACTACGAGCAGTACTTC.

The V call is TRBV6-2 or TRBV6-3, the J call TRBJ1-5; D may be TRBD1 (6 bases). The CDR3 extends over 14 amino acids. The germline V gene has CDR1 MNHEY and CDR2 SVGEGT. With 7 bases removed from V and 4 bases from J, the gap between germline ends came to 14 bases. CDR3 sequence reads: CASTLGARNQPQHF. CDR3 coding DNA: TGTGCCAGCACCCTGGGGGCCCGGAATCAGCCCCAGCATTTT.

CDR3: CASSQNRVHEQYF. The CDR3 DNA sequence: TGTGCCAGCAGCCAGAATAGGGTCCACGAGCAGTACTTC. This chain uses TRBV3-1 with TRBJ2-7; D is ambiguous. Germline assignment: CDR1 LGHDT and CDR2 YNNKEL (reference sequence). The length of the CDR3 is 13 residues. V was clipped by 3 bases and J by 5 bases, with 11 bases between them.

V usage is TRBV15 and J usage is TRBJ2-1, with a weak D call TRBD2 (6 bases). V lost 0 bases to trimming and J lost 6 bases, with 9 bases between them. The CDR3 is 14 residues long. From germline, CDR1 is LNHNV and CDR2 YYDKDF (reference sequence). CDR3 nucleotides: TGTGCCACCAGCAGAGAGGGGGGAGGCAATGAGCAGTTCTTC. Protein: CATSREGGGNEQFF.